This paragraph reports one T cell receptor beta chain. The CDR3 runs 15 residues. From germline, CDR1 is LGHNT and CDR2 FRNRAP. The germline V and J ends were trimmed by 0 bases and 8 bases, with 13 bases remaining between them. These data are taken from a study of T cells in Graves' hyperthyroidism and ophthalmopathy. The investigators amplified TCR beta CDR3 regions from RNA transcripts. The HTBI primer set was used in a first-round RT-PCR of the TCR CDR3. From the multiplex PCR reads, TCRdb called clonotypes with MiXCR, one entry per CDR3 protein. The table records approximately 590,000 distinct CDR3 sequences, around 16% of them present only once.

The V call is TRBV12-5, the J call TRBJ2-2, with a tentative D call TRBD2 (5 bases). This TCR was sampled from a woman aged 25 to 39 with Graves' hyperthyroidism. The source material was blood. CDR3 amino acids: CASGLVSGRGGELFF. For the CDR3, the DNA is TGTGCTAGTGGTTTGGTTTCAGGCCGGGGAGGGGAGCTGTTTTTT.